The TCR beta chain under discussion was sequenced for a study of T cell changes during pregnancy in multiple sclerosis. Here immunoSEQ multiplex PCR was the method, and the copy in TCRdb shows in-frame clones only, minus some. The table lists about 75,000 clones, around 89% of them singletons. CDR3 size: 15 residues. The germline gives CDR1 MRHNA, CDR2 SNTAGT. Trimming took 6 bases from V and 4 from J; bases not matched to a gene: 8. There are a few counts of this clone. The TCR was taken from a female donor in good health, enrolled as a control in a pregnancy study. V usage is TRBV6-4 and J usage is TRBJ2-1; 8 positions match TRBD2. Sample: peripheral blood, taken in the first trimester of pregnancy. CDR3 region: CASSRDREGYNEQFF. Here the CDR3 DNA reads TGTGCCAGCAGCCGGGACCGGGAGGGGTACAATGAGCAGTTCTTC.